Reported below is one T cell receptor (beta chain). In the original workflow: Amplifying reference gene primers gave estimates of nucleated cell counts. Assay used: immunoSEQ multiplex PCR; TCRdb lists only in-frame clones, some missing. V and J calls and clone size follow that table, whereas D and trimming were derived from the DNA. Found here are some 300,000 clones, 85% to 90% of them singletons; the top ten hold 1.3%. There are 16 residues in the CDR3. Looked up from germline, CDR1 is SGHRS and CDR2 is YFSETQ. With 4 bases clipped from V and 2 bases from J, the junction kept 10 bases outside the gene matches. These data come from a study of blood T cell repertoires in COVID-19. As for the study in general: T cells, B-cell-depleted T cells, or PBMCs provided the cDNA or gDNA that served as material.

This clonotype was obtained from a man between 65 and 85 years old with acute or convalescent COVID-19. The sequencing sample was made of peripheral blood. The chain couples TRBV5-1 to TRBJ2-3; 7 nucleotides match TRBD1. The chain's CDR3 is CASSNYNRGSTDTQYF. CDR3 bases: TGCGCCAGCAGCAACTACAACAGGGGCTCCACAGATACGCAGTATTTT.